This is a list of T cell receptor beta chains from one sample in a study of cytomegalovirus exposure and HLA in healthy donors. Sequenced by immunoSEQ multiplex PCR; TCRdb stores in-frame clones only, minus some. Counted here are around 170,000 clones, about 85% occurring once; the ten biggest clones make up less than 4.5%. What was sequenced was PBMCs. The receptors shown here come from a man in his forties or fifties in good health and CMV-seronegative. The CDR3 runs from the conserved cysteine through the conserved F or W. The order of the fields is J gene, D gene, V gene, clone size, CDR3 protein, CDR3 DNA. D genes are given only for firm matches. Size is omitted from some rows. Given values are once, few, many or a class for expanded clones.

J: TRBJ2-7
D: .
V: TRBV10-1
size: .
CDR3: CASSESTEVSYEQYF
DNA: TGCGCCAGCAGTGAGTCGACTGAGGTGAGCTACGAGCAGTACTTC

J: TRBJ2-7
D: TRBD1
V: TRBV15
size: .
CDR3: CATSSGQGADEQYF
DNA: TGTGCCACCAGCTCTGGACAGGGGGCCGACGAGCAGTACTTC

J: TRBJ1-2
D: .
V: TRBV15
size: .
CDR3: CATSRGGDWVGYTF
DNA: TGTGCCACCAGCAGAGGGGGAGACTGGGTCGGCTACACCTTC

J: TRBJ2-1
D: TRBD2
V: TRBV5-1
size: .
CDR3: CASSLLAGESEQFF
DNA: TGCGCCAGCAGCTTACTAGCGGGGGAGAGTGAGCAGTTCTTC

J: TRBJ1-2
D: .
V: TRBV7-9
size: .
CDR3: CSSSLARGANYGYTF
DNA: TGTTCCAGCAGCTTAGCCCGGGGAGCTAACTATGGCTACACCTTC

J: TRBJ2-2
D: .
V: TRBV6-5
size: .
CDR3: CASSQGYGELFF
DNA: TGTGCCAGCAGCCAGGGTTACGGGGAGCTGTTTTTT

J: TRBJ2-2
D: .
V: TRBV19
size: .
CDR3: CASSNGVNGELFF
DNA: TGTGCCAGTAGCAACGGGGTGAACGGGGAGCTGTTTTTT

J: TRBJ2-7
D: .
V: TRBV30
size: .
CDR3: CAWSTRVEQYF
DNA: TGTGCCTGGAGTACCCGGGTCGAGCAGTACTTC

J: TRBJ2-1
D: .
V: TRBV29-1
size: .
CDR3: CSVEVRGYEQFF
DNA: TGCAGCGTTGAAGTAAGAGGCTATGAGCAGTTCTTC

J: TRBJ2-5
D: .
V: TRBV19
size: .
CDR3: CASAPIQGNQETQYF
DNA: TGTGCCAGCGCGCCGATCCAGGGGAACCAAGAGACCCAGTACTTC

J: TRBJ2-3
D: .
V: TRBV29-1
size: few
CDR3: CSVKQGTDTQYF
DNA: TGCAGCGTTAAACAGGGCACAGATACGCAGTATTTT

J: TRBJ2-7
D: TRBD2
V: TRBV9
size: .
CDR3: CASSLTSGDEQYF
DNA: TGTGCCAGCAGCTTGACTAGCGGGGACGAGCAGTACTTC

J: TRBJ1-4
D: TRBD1
V: TRBV5-6
size: few
CDR3: CASSRQGGDKLFF
DNA: TGTGCCAGCAGCAGACAGGGGGGTGATAAACTGTTTTTT

J: TRBJ1-4
D: .
V: TRBV19
size: .
CDR3: CASMGDTRQHEKLFF
DNA: TGTGCCAGTATGGGGGACACCCGACAGCATGAAAAACTGTTTTTT

J: TRBJ2-7
D: .
V: TRBV6-5
size: .
CDR3: CASSRPGTFLNEQYF
DNA: TGTGCCAGCAGTCGCCCGGGGACTTTCCTGAACGAGCAGTACTTC

J: TRBJ1-2
D: .
V: TRBV4-1
size: .
CDR3: CASSQDGGSYGYTF
DNA: TGCGCCAGCAGCCAAGATGGAGGGTCCTATGGCTACACCTTC

J: TRBJ2-7
D: .
V: TRBV6-5
size: .
CDR3: CASTTVEGAPHEQYF
DNA: TGTGCCAGCACCACCGTGGAGGGGGCTCCCCACGAGCAGTACTTC

J: TRBJ2-7
D: TRBD1
V: TRBV19
size: once
CDR3: CASSIGTGGYEQYF
DNA: TGTGCCAGTAGTATCGGGACAGGGGGCTACGAGCAGTACTTC

J: TRBJ1-4
D: TRBD1
V: TRBV7-9
size: .
CDR3: CASSLDRVGAIGGEKLFF
DNA: TGTGCCAGCAGCCTGGACAGGGTGGGGGCTATAGGTGGTGAAAAACTGTTTTTT

J: TRBJ2-5
D: TRBD1
V: TRBV2
size: .
CDR3: CASSDAGTGSETQYF
DNA: TGTGCCAGCAGTGATGCGGGGACAGGCAGTGAGACCCAGTACTTC

J: TRBJ2-2
D: TRBD1
V: TRBV12-5
size: once
CDR3: CASGSRDRGTGELFF
DNA: TGTGCTAGTGGTTCCCGGGACAGGGGAACCGGGGAGCTGTTTTTT

J: TRBJ1-1
D: .
V: TRBV19
size: .
CDR3: CASTRARGLVTEAFF
DNA: TGTGCCAGTACCCGAGCCAGGGGTTTGGTAACTGAAGCTTTCTTT

J: TRBJ1-2
D: TRBD1
V: TRBV5-1
size: few
CDR3: CASALGTGLYTHGYTF
DNA: TGCGCCAGCGCCTTAGGGACAGGGCTGTACACTCATGGCTACACCTTC

J: TRBJ2-3
D: TRBD2
V: TRBV27
size: .
CDR3: CASSTPSGGVDTQYF
DNA: TGTGCCAGCAGTACCCCTAGCGGGGGGGTAGATACGCAGTATTTT

J: TRBJ2-5
D: TRBD1
V: TRBV4-1
size: .
CDR3: CASSRPGQGAKTQYF
DNA: TGCGCCAGCAGCCGGCCGGGACAGGGGGCGAAGACCCAGTACTTC

J: TRBJ1-6
D: .
V: TRBV7-6
size: .
CDR3: CASSLAQGTGSPLHF
DNA: TGTGCCAGCAGCTTAGCGCAGGGCACCGGTTCACCCCTCCACTTT

J: TRBJ1-6
D: .
V: TRBV7-9
size: .
CDR3: CASSFDSPLHF
DNA: TGTGCCAGCAGCTTCGATTCACCCCTCCACTTT

J: TRBJ2-7
D: .
V: TRBV5-1
size: .
CDR3: CASSFNTYEQYF
DNA: TGCGCCAGCAGCTTCAACACCTACGAGCAGTACTTC

J: TRBJ1-6
D: .
V: TRBV27
size: .
CDR3: CASSSRGAYNSPLHF
DNA: TGTGCCAGCAGTTCCCGTGGAGCCTATAATTCACCCCTCCACTTT

J: TRBJ1-5
D: TRBD1
V: TRBV7-9
size: .
CDR3: CSSSATGGDSNQPQHF
DNA: TGTTCCAGCAGCGCAACAGGGGGGGATAGCAATCAGCCCCAGCATTTT

J: TRBJ2-3
D: TRBD1
V: TRBV5-6
size: .
CDR3: CASSFDRGLTDTQYF
DNA: TGTGCCAGCAGCTTCGACAGGGGTTTAACAGATACGCAGTATTTT

J: TRBJ1-2
D: TRBD1
V: TRBV7-9
size: once
CDR3: CASSFTATGTGVGYGYTF
DNA: TGTGCCAGCAGTTTTACCGCGACCGGGACAGGGGTAGGCTATGGCTACACCTTC

J: TRBJ2-7
D: .
V: TRBV4-3
size: .
CDR3: CASSPAGQPSYEQYF
DNA: TGCGCCAGCAGCCCGGCGGGACAGCCATCCTACGAGCAGTACTTC

J: TRBJ1-2
D: TRBD1
V: TRBV5-1
size: .
CDR3: CASSLAQGRGLGGYTF
DNA: TGCGCCAGCAGCTTGGCCCAGGGCAGGGGGCTCGGAGGCTACACCTTC

J: TRBJ2-3
D: TRBD1
V: TRBV5-4
size: .
CDR3: CASSTRDRGTDTQYF
DNA: TGTGCCAGCAGCACCCGGGACAGGGGGACAGATACGCAGTATTTT

J: TRBJ1-6
D: .
V: TRBV19
size: .
CDR3: CASSSGGTTLHF
DNA: TGTGCCAGTAGCTCCGGCGGGACCACCCTCCACTTT

J: TRBJ2-7
D: TRBD2
V: TRBV11-2
size: once
CDR3: CASSLGLADYEQYF
DNA: TGTGCCAGCAGCTTAGGGCTAGCGGACTACGAGCAGTACTTC

J: TRBJ2-3
D: TRBD2
V: TRBV11-2
size: .
CDR3: CASSLRLAGEGTDTQYF
DNA: TGTGCCAGCAGCCTGCGACTAGCGGGGGAAGGGACAGATACGCAGTATTTT

J: TRBJ1-5
D: .
V: TRBV27
size: few
CDR3: CASSFGQNQPQHF
DNA: TGTGCCAGCAGTTTCGGACAAAATCAGCCCCAGCATTTT

J: TRBJ1-1
D: .
V: TRBV7-2
size: .
CDR3: CASSPQRQEAFF
DNA: TGTGCCAGCAGCCCCCAACGACAGGAAGCTTTCTTT

J: TRBJ2-6
D: .
V: TRBV2
size: .
CDR3: CASSEKPPGANVLTF
DNA: TGTGCCAGCAGTGAAAAGCCCCCCGGGGCCAACGTCCTGACTTTC

J: TRBJ2-7
D: TRBD2
V: TRBV11-2
size: .
CDR3: CASSRDLAEGQYF
DNA: TGTGCCAGCAGCCGGGACCTAGCGGAGGGGCAGTACTTC

J: TRBJ1-6
D: .
V: TRBV4-1
size: .
CDR3: CASRLQGSDNSPLHF
DNA: TGCGCCAGCAGACTTCAGGGATCAGATAATTCACCCCTCCACTTT

J: TRBJ2-1
D: TRBD2
V: TRBV11-2
size: .
CDR3: CASSPTLAGGNNEQFF
DNA: TGTGCCAGCAGCCCTACTCTAGCGGGGGGCAACAATGAGCAGTTCTTC

J: TRBJ1-2
D: .
V: TRBV5-6
size: .
CDR3: CASSFFNRDTISAGYTF
DNA: TGTGCCAGCAGCTTTTTTAACCGGGACACCATATCAGCTGGCTACACCTTC

J: TRBJ1-5
D: .
V: TRBV7-8
size: .
CDR3: CASSPDGGNQPQHF
DNA: TGTGCCAGCAGCCCGGACGGGGGCAATCAGCCCCAGCATTTT

J: TRBJ1-6
D: .
V: TRBV5-4
size: .
CDR3: CASSGGTDYNSPLHF
DNA: TGTGCCAGCAGCGGAGGGACGGACTATAATTCACCCCTCCACTTT

J: TRBJ2-7
D: TRBD2
V: TRBV7-9
size: .
CDR3: CSSSFLAGGSYEQYF
DNA: TGTTCCAGCAGCTTCCTAGCGGGGGGCTCCTACGAGCAGTACTTC

J: TRBJ1-2
D: TRBD1
V: TRBV6-1
size: .
CDR3: CASSEDRGGWYGYTF
DNA: TGTGCCAGCAGTGAGGACAGGGGAGGATGGTATGGCTACACCTTC

J: TRBJ1-1
D: .
V: TRBV2
size: .
CDR3: CASSGESEAFF
DNA: TGTGCCAGCAGCGGTGAGTCTGAAGCTTTCTTT

J: TRBJ2-5
D: TRBD1
V: TRBV5-1
size: .
CDR3: CASSFGTGGMSQETQYF
DNA: TGCGCCAGCAGCTTCGGGACAGGGGGTATGAGTCAAGAGACCCAGTACTTC